The T cell receptor (beta chain) described here comes from a study of OX40 agonist ivuxolimab in advanced cancers. Study as a whole: Partial responses were achieved by three patients, one with hepatocellular carcinoma and two with cutaneous melanoma. Study-level results: Among some nonresponders, normalized T-cell clonal expansion was also low.

The CDR3 runs 13 residues. Trimming removed 10 bases from V and 0 bases from J, with 12 bases in between. The germline V gene encodes CDR1 MDHEN and CDR2 SYDVKM. Worth noting for this clone: Its antigen is unidentified.

The data were produced by immunoSEQ multiplex PCR, yet TCRdb's version contains in-frame clones alone and is incomplete. This sample has 50,000 to 70,000 clones, with over 90% found just once. This TCR derives from an adult with an advanced solid tumor such as melanoma, head and neck, liver or kidney cancer. The chain employs TRBV28 and TRBJ1-1; D call uncertain. The sequences come from CD4+ or CD8+ T cells sorted from blood, collected in a trial of the OX40 agonist ivuxolimab. CDR3 residues: CATTSLVNTEAFF. Written as DNA, the CDR3 is TGTGCCACCACCAGCCTAGTGAACACTGAAGCTTTCTTT.